Listed below are T cell receptor beta chains from one sample, sequenced in a study of blood T cell repertoires in COVID-19. Some clones are missing from TCRdb's copy, which holds only in-frame ones; the method was immunoSEQ multiplex PCR. The sample lists some 110,000 clones, 86% seen once, with about 7.4% in the top ten. The sample was peripheral blood. The receptors stem from a man between 65 and 79 years old who had recovered from COVID-19. The CDR3 runs from the conserved cysteine through the conserved F or W. The D gene is left open where the match is weak. Clone size is given for some rows only: seen once, a few or many times, or a class if the clone is expanded.

cdr3_length | j_call | v_call | d_call | clone_size | cdr3_nt | cdr3_aa
15 | TRBJ2-1 | TRBV6-6 | TRBD2 | - | TGTGCCAGCAGTTATAGTCTAGCGGGGGGCGGGGAGCAGTTCTTC | CASSYSLAGGGEQFF
16 | TRBJ2-4 | TRBV7-2 | TRBD2 | - | TGTGCCAGCAGCTTAGAGCTAGCGGGTATTAAAAACATTCAGTACTTC | CASSLELAGIKNIQYF
14 | TRBJ1-5 | TRBV18 | - | - | TGTGCCAGCTCTACCGACACAATCAATCAGCCCCAGCATTTT | CASSTDTINQPQHF
11 | TRBJ1-1 | TRBV29-1 | TRBD1 | - | TGCAGCGGAACAGGGGAGACTGAAGCTTTCTTT | CSGTGETEAFF
14 | TRBJ2-7 | TRBV5-1 | - | - | TGCGCCAGCAGCTTGGGGGGAGGAGTAAGCGAGCAGTACTTC | CASSLGGGVSEQYF
12 | TRBJ1-1 | TRBV28 | TRBD1 | - | TGTGCCAGCAGCAGGGGGACGGCTGAAGCTTTCTTT | CASSRGTAEAFF
15 | TRBJ1-2 | TRBV4-1 | - | - | TGCGCCAGCAGCCCTAGCCGGGCAACGGTAGTTGGCTACACCTTC | CASSPSRATVVGYTF
15 | TRBJ1-5 | TRBV30 | - | - | TGTGCCTGGAGTATGTTCGGGGGAGGCAATCAGCCCCAGCATTTT | CAWSMFGGGNQPQHF
13 | TRBJ1-2 | TRBV6-5 | - | - | TGTGCCAGCAGTCAAAAGGGGAACTATGGCTACACCTTC | CASSQKGNYGYTF
15 | TRBJ1-3 | TRBV2 | - | once | TGTGCCAGCAGTGTGGGGGGGGCGGCTGGAAACACCATATATTTT | CASSVGGAAGNTIYF
15 | TRBJ1-5 | TRBV2 | - | - | TGTGCCAGCAGTGAAGAGGGGGTTCGGAATCAGCCCCAGCATTTT | CASSEEGVRNQPQHF
14 | TRBJ1-6 | TRBV5-5 | TRBD1 | - | TGTGCCAGCAGCCTCACAGGGGGCGATTCACCCCTCCACTTT | CASSLTGGDSPLHF
13 | TRBJ2-1 | TRBV7-2 | TRBD2 | - | TGTGCCAGTGGGGAGCGGGGTTACAATGAGCAGTTCTTC | CASGERGYNEQFF
15 | TRBJ2-1 | TRBV7-3 | - | - | TGTGCCAGCAGCGAAACAGGGGGGGAATACAATGAGCAGTTCTTC | CASSETGGEYNEQFF
14 | TRBJ2-7 | TRBV6-2/TRBV6-3 | TRBD1 | - | TGTGCCAGCAGTTACGGGACAGCTTCCTACGAGCAGTACTTC | CASSYGTASYEQYF
17 | TRBJ2-3 | TRBV7-6 | TRBD2 | - | TGTGCCAGCAGCTTAGGTTCGGGAGGCTATAGCCCAGATACGCAGTATTTT | CASSLGSGGYSPDTQYF
14 | TRBJ2-5 | TRBV11-3 | TRBD1 | - | TGTGCCAGCAGCCCGACAGGGGGCACCGAGACCCAGTACTTC | CASSPTGGTETQYF